One sample yielded the 2 T cell receptor beta chains listed below, sequenced in a study of cytomegalovirus exposure and HLA in healthy donors. The PCR contained 60 Vbeta and 13 Jbeta primers. Using immunoSEQ multiplex PCR, the repertoire was profiled, and TCRdb retains in-frame clones only, with some absent. This sample has roughly 150,000 clones, with over 60% found just once. Sequencing was carried out using PBMCs. The receptors come from a woman in her twenties or thirties in good health and CMV-seropositive.

The rearrangement joins TRBV27 to TRBJ1-3; no clear D. V was clipped by 9 bases and J by 0 bases, with 12 bases between them. The CDR3 contains 14 residues. Germline CDR1 is MNHEY and CDR2 is SMNVEV (reference sequence). CDR3 sequence: CASRGSRSGNTIYF. The CDR3 DNA follows: TGTGCCAGTCGGGGATCCCGCTCTGGAAACACCATATATTTT.

V usage is TRBV27 and J usage is TRBJ2-7; 11 bases fit TRBD2. CDR3 size: 16 residues. Germline loops: CDR1 MNHEY, CDR2 SMNVEV (reference sequence). Trimming at V came to 8 bases and at J to 0 bases, leaving 9 bases not matched to a gene. CDR3 sequence (DNA): TGTGCCAGCCGTAGCGGGAGGGCCTTCAGCTCCTACGAGCAGTACTTC. Protein: CASRSGRAFSSYEQYF.